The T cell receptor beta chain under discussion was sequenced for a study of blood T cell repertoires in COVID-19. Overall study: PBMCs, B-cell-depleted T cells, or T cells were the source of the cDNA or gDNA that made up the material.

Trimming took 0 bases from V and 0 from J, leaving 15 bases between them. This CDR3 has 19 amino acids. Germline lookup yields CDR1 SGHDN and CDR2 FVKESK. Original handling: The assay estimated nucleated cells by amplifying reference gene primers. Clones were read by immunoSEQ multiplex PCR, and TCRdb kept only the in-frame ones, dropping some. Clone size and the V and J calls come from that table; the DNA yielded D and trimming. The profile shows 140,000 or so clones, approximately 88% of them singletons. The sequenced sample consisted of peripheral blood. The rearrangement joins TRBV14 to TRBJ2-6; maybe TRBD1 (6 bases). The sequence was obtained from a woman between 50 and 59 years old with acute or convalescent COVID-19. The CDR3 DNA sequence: TGTGCCAGCAGCCAAGATCGAGGGGGAGTTCTCTCTGGGGCCAACGTCCTGACTTTC. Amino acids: CASSQDRGGVLSGANVLTF.